The 3 T cell receptor beta chains listed next were all sequenced from one sample in a study of blood T cell repertoires in COVID-19. The assay was immunoSEQ multiplex PCR, and TCRdb's table has in-frame clones only and misses some. This sample yields over 200,000 clones, of which approximately 90% are seen a single time; about a tenth belongs to the top ten. Source material: PBMCs or T cells enriched from blood (not recorded which). The receptors were sampled from a man aged 18-30 years with acute COVID-19.

The chain uses TRBV7-2 and TRBJ2-1; 11 positions match TRBD2. Germline loops: CDR1 SGHTA, CDR2 FQGNSA. V lost 1 base to trimming and J lost 9 bases; unmatched junction nucleotides: 5. This CDR3 is built from 15 residues. The CDR3 DNA sequence: TGTGCCAGCAGCTTAGAACTAGCGGGAGCAGGTGAGCAGTTCTTC. Its protein is CASSLELAGAGEQFF. Full variable domain (remainder filled in from reference TRBV7-2 and TRBJ2-1): GAGVSQSPSNKVTEKGKDVELRCDPISGHTALYWYRQSLGQGLEFLIYFQGNSAPDKSGLPSDRFSAERTGGSVSTLTIQRTQQEDSAVYLCASSLELAGAGEQFFGPGTRLTVL.

The J gene is TRBJ2-7, the V gene TRBV2; TRBD2 matches 7 bases. Germline V CDR1 and CDR2: SNHLY, FYNNEI. The CDR3 length is 14 residues. Losses at the gene ends were 3 bases for V and 4 bases for J; bases not matched to a gene: 6. In nucleotides, the CDR3 is TGTGCCAGCAGTGAGGCGGGAGCCGGGTACGAGCAGTACTTC. Its protein product is CASSEAGAGYEQYF. The variable domain in full, completed from reference TRBV2 and TRBJ2-7, reads EPEVTQTPSHQVTQMGQEVILRCVPISNHLYFYWYRQILGQKVEFLVSFYNNEISEKSEIFDDQFSVERPDGSNFTLKIRSTKLEDSAMYFCASSEAGAGYEQYFGPGTRLTVT.

The rearrangement uses TRBV7-2 and TRBJ2-7; 10 bases fit TRBD1. The CDR3 covers 15 residues. The germline gives CDR1 SGHTA, CDR2 FQGNSA. The V gene end was trimmed by 2 bases and the J gene end by 5 bases; junction bases not matched to a gene: 6. The CDR3 sequence: CASSLMTGGINEQYF. In DNA, the CDR3 is TGTGCCAGCAGCTTAATGACAGGGGGCATCAACGAGCAGTACTTC.